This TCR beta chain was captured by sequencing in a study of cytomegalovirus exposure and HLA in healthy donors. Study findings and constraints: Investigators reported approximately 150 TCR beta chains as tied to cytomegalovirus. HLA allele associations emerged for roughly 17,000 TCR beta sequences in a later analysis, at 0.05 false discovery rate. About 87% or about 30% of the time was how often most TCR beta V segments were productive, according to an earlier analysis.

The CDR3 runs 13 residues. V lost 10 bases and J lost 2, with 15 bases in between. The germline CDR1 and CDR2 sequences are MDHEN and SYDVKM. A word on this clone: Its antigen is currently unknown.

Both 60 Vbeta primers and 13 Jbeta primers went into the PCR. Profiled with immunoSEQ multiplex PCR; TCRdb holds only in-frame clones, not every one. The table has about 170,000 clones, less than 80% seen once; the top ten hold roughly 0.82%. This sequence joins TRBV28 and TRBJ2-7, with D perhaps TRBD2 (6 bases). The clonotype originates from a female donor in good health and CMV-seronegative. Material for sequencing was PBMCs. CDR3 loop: CATTEGGTYEQYF. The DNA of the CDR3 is TGTGCCACGACGGAGGGTGGAACCTACGAGCAGTACTTC.